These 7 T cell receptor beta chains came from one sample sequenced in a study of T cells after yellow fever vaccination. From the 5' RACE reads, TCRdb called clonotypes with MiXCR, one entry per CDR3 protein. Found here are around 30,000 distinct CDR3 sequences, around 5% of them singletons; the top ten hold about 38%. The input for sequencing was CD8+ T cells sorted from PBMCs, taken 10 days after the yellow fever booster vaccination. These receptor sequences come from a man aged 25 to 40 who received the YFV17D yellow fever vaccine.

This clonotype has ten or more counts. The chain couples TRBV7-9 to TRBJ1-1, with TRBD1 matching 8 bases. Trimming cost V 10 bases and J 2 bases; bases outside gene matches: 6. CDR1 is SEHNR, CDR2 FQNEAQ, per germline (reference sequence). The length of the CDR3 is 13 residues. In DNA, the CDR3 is TGTGCCATTAAGACAGGGGCTAACACTGAAGCTTTCTTT. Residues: CAIKTGANTEAFF. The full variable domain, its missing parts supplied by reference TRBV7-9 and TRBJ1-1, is DTGVSQNPRHKITKRGQNVTFRCDPISEHNRLYWYRQTLGQGPEFLTYFQNEAQLEKSRLLSDRFSAERPKGSFSTLEIQRTEQGDSAMYLCAIKTGANTEAFFGQGTRLTVV.

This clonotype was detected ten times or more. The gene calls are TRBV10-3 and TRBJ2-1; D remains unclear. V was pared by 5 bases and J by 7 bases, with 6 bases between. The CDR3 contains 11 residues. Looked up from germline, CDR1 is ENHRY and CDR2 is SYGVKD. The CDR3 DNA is TGTGCCATCAGTAATCCTAATGAGCAGTTCTTC. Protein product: CAISNPNEQFF.

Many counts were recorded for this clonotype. The CDR3 DNA reads TGTGCCAGCAGCCTCCGGGACTTACCCCCCGGGGAGCTGTTTTTT. As protein: CASSLRDLPPGELFF. This sequence joins TRBV27 and TRBJ2-2, with D possibly being TRBD2 (6 bases). The CDR3 spans 15 residues. V was pared by 6 bases and J by 6 bases, with 17 bases between. Germline V gives CDR1 MNHEY, CDR2 SMNVEV (reference sequence).

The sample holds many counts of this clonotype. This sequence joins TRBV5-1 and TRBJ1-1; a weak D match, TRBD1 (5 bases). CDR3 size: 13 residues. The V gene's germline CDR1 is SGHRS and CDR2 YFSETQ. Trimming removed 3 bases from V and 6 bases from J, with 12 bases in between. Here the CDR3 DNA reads TGCGCCAGCAGCTCCGGGACCCTACCTGAAGCTTTCTTT. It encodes CASSSGTLPEAFF.

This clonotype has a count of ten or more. The chain's CDR3 is CASSERGPAYEQYF. DNA for the CDR3: TGTGCCAGCAGTGAGAGGGGGCCCGCCTACGAGCAGTACTTC. This chain links TRBV2 with TRBJ2-7, with 7 bases lining up with TRBD1. From germline, CDR1 is SNHLY and CDR2 FYNNEI. The CDR3 is 14 amino acids. Trimming took 3 bases from V and 2 from J; bases not matched to a gene: 4.

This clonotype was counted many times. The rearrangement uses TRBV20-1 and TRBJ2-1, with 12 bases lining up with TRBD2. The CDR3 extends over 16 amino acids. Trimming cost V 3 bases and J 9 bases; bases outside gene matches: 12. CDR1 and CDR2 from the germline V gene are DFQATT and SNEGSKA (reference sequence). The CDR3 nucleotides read TGCAGTGCTAGGAGTATCGCTAGCGGGAGGGCCCCTGAGCAGTTCTTC. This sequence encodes CSARSIASGRAPEQFF.

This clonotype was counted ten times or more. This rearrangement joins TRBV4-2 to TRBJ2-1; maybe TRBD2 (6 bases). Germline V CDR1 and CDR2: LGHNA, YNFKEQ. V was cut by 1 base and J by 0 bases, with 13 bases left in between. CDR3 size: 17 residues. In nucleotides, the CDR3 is TGTGCCAGCAGCCAAGTCCCAGCGGGTCTCTCCTACAATGAGCAGTTCTTC. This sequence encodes CASSQVPAGLSYNEQFF.